This T cell receptor beta chain was sequenced in a study of T cells after yellow fever vaccination. In its sample, this clonotype was seen many times. What it binds is not known. Study outcomes and limitations: Detected again after the booster were most primary-vaccination clones, at about 96% CD4 and nearly 90% CD8. Just a small share of clonotypes turned up in the CD4 compartment as well as the CD8 compartment.

Between the trimmed V and J ends, which lost 4 bases and 2 bases, there was a span of 18 bases. Per the germline V gene, CDR1 is DFQATT and CDR2 is SNEGSKA (reference sequence). This CDR3 has 15 residues. For TCR, cDNA came from 5'RACE template switching, which added a universal primer site and UMIs. Each CDR3 protein is one row after TCRdb ran MiXCR on the 5' RACE reads. The table records around 320,000 distinct CDR3 sequences, 3.5% to 4.5% of them present only once. The TCR was taken from a man aged 18 to 29 who received the YFV17D yellow fever vaccine. The input for sequencing was PBMCs, taken 15 days after the yellow fever booster vaccination. V and J are TRBV20-1 and TRBJ2-7; no definite D call. The CDR3 region has the DNA TGCAGTGCTATAGCCGGCTCGATGGCCACCTACGAGCAGTACTTC. Residues: CSAIAGSMATYEQYF.